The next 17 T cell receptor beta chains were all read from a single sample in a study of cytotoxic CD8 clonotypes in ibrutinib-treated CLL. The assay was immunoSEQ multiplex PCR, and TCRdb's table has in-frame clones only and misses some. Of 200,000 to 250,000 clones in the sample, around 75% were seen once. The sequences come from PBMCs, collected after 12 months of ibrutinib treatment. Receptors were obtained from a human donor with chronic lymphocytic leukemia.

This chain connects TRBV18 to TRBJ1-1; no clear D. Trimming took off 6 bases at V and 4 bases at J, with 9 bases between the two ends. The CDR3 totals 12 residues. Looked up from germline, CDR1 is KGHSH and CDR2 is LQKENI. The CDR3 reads CASSPGLTEAFF. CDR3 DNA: TGTGCCAGCTCCCCTGGGCTCACTGAAGCTTTCTTT.

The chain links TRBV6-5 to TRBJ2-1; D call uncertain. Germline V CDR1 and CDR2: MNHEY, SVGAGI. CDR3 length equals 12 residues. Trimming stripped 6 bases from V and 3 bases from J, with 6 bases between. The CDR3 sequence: CASRRLYNEQFF. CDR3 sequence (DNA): TGTGCCAGCAGACGTCTCTACAATGAGCAGTTCTTC.

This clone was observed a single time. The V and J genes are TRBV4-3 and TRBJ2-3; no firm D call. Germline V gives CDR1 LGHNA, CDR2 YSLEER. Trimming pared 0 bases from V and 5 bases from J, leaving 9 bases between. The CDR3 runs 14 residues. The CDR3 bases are TGCGCCAGCAGCCAAGAGGGTCGACGAGATACGCAGTATTTT. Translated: CASSQEGRRDTQYF.

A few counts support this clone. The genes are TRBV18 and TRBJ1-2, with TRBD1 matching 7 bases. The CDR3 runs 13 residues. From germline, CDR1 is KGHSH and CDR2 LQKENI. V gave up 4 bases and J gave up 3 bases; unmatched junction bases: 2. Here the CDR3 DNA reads TGTGCCAGCTCACAAGACAGGGACTATGGCTACACCTTC. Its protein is CASSQDRDYGYTF. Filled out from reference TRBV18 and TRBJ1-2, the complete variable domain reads NAGVMQNPRHLVRRRGQEARLRCSPMKGHSHVYWYRQLPEEGLKFMVYLQKENIIDESGMPKERFSAEFPKEGPSILRIQQVVRGDSAAYFCASSQDRDYGYTFGSGTRLTVV.

CDR3 bases: TGCAGCGTCCTTAACCAATGGTACGAGCAGTACTTC. This sequence encodes CSVLNQWYEQYF. The chain joins TRBV29-1 to TRBJ2-7; no clear D. Germline CDR1 is SQVTM and CDR2 is ANQGSEA. The CDR3 spans 12 residues. Trimming removed 6 bases from V and 4 bases from J, with 13 bases in between.

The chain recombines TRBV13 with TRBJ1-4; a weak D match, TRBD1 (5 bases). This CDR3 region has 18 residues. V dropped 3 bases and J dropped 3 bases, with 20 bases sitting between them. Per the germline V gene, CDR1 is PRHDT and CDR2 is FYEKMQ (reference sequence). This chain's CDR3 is CASSLEAGTESANEKLFF. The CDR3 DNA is TGTGCCAGCAGCTTGGAGGCCGGGACCGAGTCGGCTAATGAAAAACTGTTTTTT.

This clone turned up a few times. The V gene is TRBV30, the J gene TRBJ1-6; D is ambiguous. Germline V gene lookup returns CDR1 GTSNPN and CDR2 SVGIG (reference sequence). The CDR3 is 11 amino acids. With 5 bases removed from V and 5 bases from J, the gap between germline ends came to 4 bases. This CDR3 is CAWSNNSPLHF. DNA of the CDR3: TGTGCCTGGTCAAATAATTCACCCCTCCACTTT.

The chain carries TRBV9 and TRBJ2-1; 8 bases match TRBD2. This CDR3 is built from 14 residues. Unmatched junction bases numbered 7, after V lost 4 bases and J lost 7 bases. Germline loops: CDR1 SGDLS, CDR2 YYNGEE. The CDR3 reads CASSNPLAVNEQFF. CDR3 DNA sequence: TGTGCCAGCAGCAACCCACTAGCGGTGAATGAGCAGTTCTTC.

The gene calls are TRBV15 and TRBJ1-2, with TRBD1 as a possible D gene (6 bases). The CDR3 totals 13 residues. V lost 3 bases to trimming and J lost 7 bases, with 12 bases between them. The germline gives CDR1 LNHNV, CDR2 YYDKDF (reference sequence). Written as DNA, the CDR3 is TGTGCCACCAGCAGGGGGGCCCTCGGTGGCTACACCTTC. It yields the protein CATSRGALGGYTF.

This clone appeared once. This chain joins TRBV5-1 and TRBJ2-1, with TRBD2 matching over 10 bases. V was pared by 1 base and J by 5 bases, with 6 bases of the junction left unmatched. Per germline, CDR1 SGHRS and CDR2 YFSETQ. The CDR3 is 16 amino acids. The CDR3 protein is CASSLFRLAGHNEQFF. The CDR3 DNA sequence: TGCGCCAGCAGCTTGTTTCGACTAGCGGGCCACAATGAGCAGTTCTTC.

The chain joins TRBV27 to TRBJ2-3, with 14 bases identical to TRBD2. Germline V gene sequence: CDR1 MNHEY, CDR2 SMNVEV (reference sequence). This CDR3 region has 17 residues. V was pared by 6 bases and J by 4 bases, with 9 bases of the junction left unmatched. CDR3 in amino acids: CASSGTSGSRVADTQYF. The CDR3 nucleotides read TGTGCCAGCAGCGGGACTAGCGGGAGTAGAGTCGCAGATACGCAGTATTTT.

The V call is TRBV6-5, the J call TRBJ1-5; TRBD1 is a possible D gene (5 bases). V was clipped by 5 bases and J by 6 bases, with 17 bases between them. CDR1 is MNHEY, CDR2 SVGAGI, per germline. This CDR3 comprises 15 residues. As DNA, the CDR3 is TGTGCCAGCAGTCCCAGGGTAGGAGCCGGTCAGCCCCAGCATTTT. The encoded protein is CASSPRVGAGQPQHF.

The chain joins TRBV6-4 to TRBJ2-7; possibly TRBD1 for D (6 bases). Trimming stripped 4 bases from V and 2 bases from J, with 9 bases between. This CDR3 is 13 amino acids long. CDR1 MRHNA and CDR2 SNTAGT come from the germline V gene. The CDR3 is CASSAGATYEQYF. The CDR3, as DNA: TGTGCCAGCAGTGCAGGGGCTACCTACGAGCAGTACTTC.

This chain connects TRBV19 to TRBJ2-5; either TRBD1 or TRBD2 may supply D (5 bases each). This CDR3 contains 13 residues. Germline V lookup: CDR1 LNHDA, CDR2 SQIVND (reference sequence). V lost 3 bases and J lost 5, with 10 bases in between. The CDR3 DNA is TGTGCCAGTAGTATCGGCAGGGAGGAGACCCAGTACTTC. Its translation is CASSIGREETQYF. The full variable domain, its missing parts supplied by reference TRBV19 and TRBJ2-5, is DGGITQSPKYLFRKEGQNVTLSCEQNLNHDAMYWYRQDPGQGLRLIYYSQIVNDFQKGDIAEGYSVSREKKESFPLTVTSAQKNPTAFYLCASSIGREETQYFGPGTRLLVL.

In DNA, the CDR3 is TGCAGTGGCCAGGGTGACTATGGCTACACCTTC. This codes for CSGQGDYGYTF. The rearrangement joins TRBV20-1 to TRBJ1-2; possible D gene TRBD1, 5 bases. CDR1 is DFQATT and CDR2 is SNEGSKA in the germline V gene (reference sequence). Trimming removed 7 bases at V and 3 bases at J, with 9 bases between. The CDR3 extends over 11 amino acids.

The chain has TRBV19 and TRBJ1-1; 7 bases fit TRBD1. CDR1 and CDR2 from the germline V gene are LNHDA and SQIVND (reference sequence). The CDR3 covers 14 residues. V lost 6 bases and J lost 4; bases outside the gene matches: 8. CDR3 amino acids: CASSVTGRSTEAFF. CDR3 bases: TGTGCCAGTAGCGTGACAGGGCGGAGCACTGAAGCTTTCTTT.

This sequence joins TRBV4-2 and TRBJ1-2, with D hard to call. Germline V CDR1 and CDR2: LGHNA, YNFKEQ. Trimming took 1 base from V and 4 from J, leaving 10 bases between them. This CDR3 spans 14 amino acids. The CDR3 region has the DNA TGTGCCAGCAGCCAAGTGGACGGACTCTATGGCTACACCTTC. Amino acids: CASSQVDGLYGYTF.